These 26 T cell receptor beta chains were all obtained from the same sample, sequenced in a study of shared T cell receptors in the human thymus. Assay used: immunoSEQ multiplex PCR; TCRdb lists only in-frame clones, some missing. The repertoire holds more than 300,000 clones, with 85% to 95% as singletons. Sequencing input: thymocytes. The receptors were gathered from a human donor.

The V and J genes are TRBV16 and TRBJ2-7; D call uncertain. This CDR3 has 13 residues. V lost 0 bases and J lost 3, with 6 bases in between. From germline, CDR1 is KGHSY and CDR2 FQNENV. The CDR3 DNA is TGTGCCAGCAGCCAATCGATTGACTACGAGCAGTACTTC. This translates into CASSQSIDYEQYF.

About this clone itself: At one boundary the junction diverges from the germline segment, which might be a read error. The gene calls are TRBV7-7 and TRBJ1-1; 9 bases match TRBD1. The CDR3 length is 13 residues. CDR1 and CDR2 (germline): SSHAT, FNYEAQ (reference sequence). CDR3 amino acids: CASSQGQGTEAFF. CDR3 nucleotides: TGTGCTAGCAGCCAGGGACAGGGCACTGAAGCTTTCTTT.

The chain couples TRBV7-6 to TRBJ2-3, with D unclear. The CDR3 runs 13 residues. Looked up from germline, CDR1 is SGHVS and CDR2 is FNYEAQ. Trimming stripped 6 bases from V and 4 bases from J, with 11 bases between. The CDR3, as DNA: TGTGCCAGCAGTCCCACAGAGGCAGATACGCAGTATTTT. This encodes CASSPTEADTQYF.

The chain recombines TRBV7-6 with TRBJ1-4, with D maybe TRBD1 (5 bases). Germline V CDR1 and CDR2: SGHVS, FNYEAQ. Deletions cut 1 base from V and 11 bases from J, with 20 bases between. The CDR3 runs to 16 residues. CDR3 region: CASSLGHYGGECKLFF. The CDR3 DNA reads as TGTGCCAGCAGCTTAGGCCACTACGGGGGAGAATGTAAACTGTTTTTT.

The chain recombines TRBV19 with TRBJ1-4, with a weak D call TRBD1 (6 bases). The V end was cut by 6 bases, the J end by 7 bases, with 15 bases between. The CDR3 loop spans 14 amino acids. Germline CDR1 and CDR2: LNHDA and SQIVND (reference sequence). Here the CDR3 reads CASRSQTGGEKLFF. Here the CDR3 DNA reads TGTGCCAGTAGGAGTCAGACAGGCGGTGAAAAACTGTTTTTT.

V usage is TRBV11-2 and J usage is TRBJ1-1; 8 bases match TRBD1. Germline V CDR1 and CDR2: SGHAT, FQNNGV. The CDR3 loop spans 15 amino acids. Trimming removed 5 bases from V and 1 base from J; junction bases left unmatched: 6. The CDR3 nucleotides are TGTGCCAGCAGCCAGTCAGGGGGCCCGAACACTGAAGCTTTCTTT. Translated, it gives CASSQSGGPNTEAFF.

In its sample, this clone was seen once. This chain links TRBV5-1 with TRBJ1-3; the D gene is possibly TRBD1 (6 bases). Germline V gives CDR1 SGHRS, CDR2 YFSETQ. The CDR3 extends over 19 amino acids. Trimming cost V 0 bases and J 1 base, with 20 bases left between them. The CDR3 DNA follows: TGCGCCAGCAGCTTGGTGGACAGCCCGTCTAAACCTTCTGGAAACACCATATATTTT. Residues: CASSLVDSPSKPSGNTIYF.

V and J are TRBV5-1 and TRBJ2-3, with 15 bases matching TRBD2. Germline V gives CDR1 SGHRS, CDR2 YFSETQ. V trimming: 5 bases; J trimming: 2 bases; junction bases outside the gene matches: 15. This CDR3 has 20 amino acids. In nucleotides, the CDR3 is TGCGCCAGCAGAAACGACAGCGGGACTAGCGGGAGGACCTCCACAGATACGCAGTATTTT. Residues: CASRNDSGTSGRTSTDTQYF.

The chain joins TRBV27 to TRBJ1-4, with D perhaps TRBD1 (6 bases). CDR1 is MNHEY, CDR2 SMNVEV, per germline (reference sequence). Trimming cost V 7 bases and J 0 bases, with 15 bases left between them. The CDR3 sequence is 16 residues long. This CDR3 is CASTGATRTTNEKLFF. The CDR3 DNA follows: TGTGCCAGCACGGGGGCGACAAGAACAACTAATGAAAAACTGTTTTTT.

V usage is TRBV29-1 and J usage is TRBJ1-5; D remains unclear. Germline assignment: CDR1 SQVTM and CDR2 ANQGSEA. The CDR3 sequence is 13 residues long. V was pared by 8 bases and J by 2 bases, with 13 bases between. In nucleotides, the CDR3 is TGCAGCATTTTGCAGGCGGGCAATCAGCCCCAGCATTTT. Translated, it gives CSILQAGNQPQHF.

The chain links TRBV4-2 to TRBJ2-5, with unresolved D. V was trimmed by 1 base and J by 5 bases, leaving 14 bases between them. The CDR3 length is 15 residues. Germline loops: CDR1 LGHNA, CDR2 YNFKEQ. This chain's CDR3 is CASSQVTGPRETQYF. CDR3 in DNA: TGTGCCAGCAGCCAAGTTACGGGCCCTAGGGAGACCCAGTACTTC.

This chain joins TRBV5-1 and TRBJ2-5, with 12 bases matching TRBD2. CDR1 SGHRS and CDR2 YFSETQ come from the germline V gene. The CDR3 is 14 residues long. Unmatched junction bases numbered 1, after V lost 2 bases and J lost 5 bases. The CDR3 DNA is TGCGCCAGCAGCTTTCTAGCGGGAGGGGAGACCCAGTACTTC. Protein: CASSFLAGGETQYF.

The chain couples TRBV5-4 to TRBJ1-2, with TRBD1 matching 8 bases. V lost 0 bases, J lost 6 bases, and 10 bases stayed unmatched. Germline loops: CDR1 SGHNT, CDR2 YYREEE (reference sequence). This CDR3 comprises 16 residues. The CDR3: CASSLAHQDRDHGYTF. The CDR3 nucleotides read TGTGCCAGCAGCTTGGCTCACCAGGACAGGGACCATGGCTACACCTTC.

The CDR3 DNA sequence: TGTGCCAGCAGCCACGATATGACTAGCGGGAGATCGAGCGGTGACGCAGATACGCAGTATTTT. This encodes CASSHDMTSGRSSGDADTQYF. The chain recombines TRBV4-2 with TRBJ2-3, with 12 bases identical to TRBD2. The CDR3 covers 21 residues. Germline values: CDR1 LGHNA, CDR2 YNFKEQ. Germline trimming cut 3 bases from V and 4 bases from J; bases unmatched to any gene: 20.

The J gene is TRBJ2-1, the V gene TRBV25-1; 14 nucleotides agree with TRBD2. The CDR3 runs to 18 residues. The V gene end was trimmed by 5 bases and the J gene end by 3 bases; junction bases not matched to a gene: 9. Germline CDR1 MGHDK, CDR2 SYGVNS. The CDR3 sequence is CASSTLGTSGRFYNEQFF. DNA for the CDR3: TGTGCCAGCAGTACCCTCGGGACTAGCGGGAGATTCTACAATGAGCAGTTCTTC.

The chain combines TRBV30 with TRBJ2-7, with D possibly being TRBD2 (6 bases). The CDR3 has 15 amino acids. Trimming left V 3 bases short and J 4 bases short, with 19 bases between. The germline CDR1 and CDR2 sequences are GTSNPN and SVGIG (reference sequence). DNA of the CDR3: TGTGCCTGGAGCTCCCGTCTAGCGAAGACTTACGAGCAGTACTTC. This sequence encodes CAWSSRLAKTYEQYF.

The chain joins TRBV2 to TRBJ1-2, with D possibly being TRBD1 (6 bases). CDR1 SNHLY and CDR2 FYNNEI come from the germline V gene. Between the trimmed V and J ends, which lost 7 bases and 8 bases, there was a span of 17 bases. The CDR3 runs to 13 residues. The CDR3 DNA is TGTGCCAGCACCGAGGGGGGGGGTGTCGGCTACACCTTC. The encoded protein is CASTEGGGVGYTF.

This clone was recorded only once. The chain uses TRBV30 and TRBJ2-5; D is unclear. The CDR3 extends over 13 amino acids. V lost 3 bases to trimming and J lost 9 bases, with 17 bases between them. The germline V gene has CDR1 GTSNPN and CDR2 SVGIG (reference sequence). The DNA for the CDR3 is TGTGCCTGGAGCCCTCGGGTATTGTCGGCCCAGTACTTC. Its translation: CAWSPRVLSAQYF.

The rearrangement joins TRBV7-9 to TRBJ2-3; TRBD2 matches 15 bases. CDR3 size: 16 residues. The trim removed 5 bases at V and 6 bases at J, leaving 6 bases unmatched. Germline CDR1 is SEHNR and CDR2 is FQNEAQ (reference sequence). CDR3 residues: CASSPGLAGGWDTQYF. CDR3 in DNA: TGTGCCAGCAGCCCGGGACTAGCGGGAGGATGGGATACGCAGTATTTT.

The chain recombines TRBV28 with TRBJ1-2; 8 bases line up with TRBD1. Germline loops: CDR1 MDHEN, CDR2 SYDVKM. This CDR3 has 15 amino acids. J gave up 8 bases and V 3 bases, and 11 bases lay outside the gene matches. CDR3 sequence (DNA): TGTGCCAGCAGTTTTGGGGACAGGCTTCGGGGAGGCTACACCTTC. Its translation is CASSFGDRLRGGYTF.

J is TRBJ1-5 and V is TRBV2; D is perhaps TRBD1 (6 bases). Trimming cost V 5 bases and J 2 bases, with 13 bases left between them. In germline, CDR1 is SNHLY, CDR2 FYNNEI. The CDR3 length is 15 residues. CDR3 DNA: TGTGCCAGCAGTACCCGACAGGCGGGCAATCAGCCCCAGCATTTT. Translation: CASSTRQAGNQPQHF.

This clone has only one observation. This chain joins TRBV30 and TRBJ1-5; D unclear. This CDR3 contains 14 residues. The germline V gene has CDR1 GTSNPN and CDR2 SVGIG (reference sequence). The V and J ends lost 1 base and 0 bases respectively, with 7 bases between them. CDR3 region: CAWSDPYSNQPQHF. The CDR3, as DNA: TGTGCCTGGAGTGATCCATATAGCAATCAGCCCCAGCATTTT. The variable domain in full, with the rest retrieved from reference TRBV30 and TRBJ1-5, is SQTIHQWPATLVQPVGSPLSLECTVEGTSNPNLYWYRQAAGRGLQLLFYSVGIGQISSEVPQNLSASRPQDRQFILSSKKLLLSDSGFYLCAWSDPYSNQPQHFGDGTRLSIL.

J is TRBJ2-7 and V is TRBV11-2; D may be TRBD1 (6 bases). Trimming cost V 3 bases and J 3 bases, with 9 bases left between them. The germline CDR1 and CDR2 sequences are SGHAT and FQNNGV. The CDR3 is made up of 13 amino acids. CDR3 sequence reads: CASSFKGDYEQYF. CDR3 in DNA: TGTGCCAGCAGCTTTAAGGGGGACTACGAGCAGTACTTC.

With respect to this clone: Other DNA sequences in the sample encode the same CDR3. The rearrangement uses TRBV27 and TRBJ1-3; D is perhaps TRBD1 (6 bases). The CDR3 totals 14 residues. The germline V gene encodes CDR1 MNHEY and CDR2 SMNVEV (reference sequence). V was pared by 2 bases and J by 4 bases, with 9 bases between. Here the CDR3 reads CASSLRGTGNTIYF. The CDR3 DNA reads TGTGCCAGCAGTTTACGGGGGACAGGAAACACCATATATTTT.

The chain carries TRBV11-2 and TRBJ2-7, with 10 bases matching TRBD2. Germline V gives CDR1 SGHAT, CDR2 FQNNGV. The junction had 18 bases not matched to a gene; V was cut back by 2 bases and J by 5 bases. The CDR3 runs 19 residues. As DNA, the CDR3 is TGTGCCAGCAGCTTACGGTTGCTAGCGGGAGTAGGGTACCTGGACGAGCAGTACTTC. Its protein is CASSLRLLAGVGYLDEQYF.

The chain couples TRBV6-4 to TRBJ1-5, with 8 bases fitting TRBD1. Germline assignment: CDR1 MRHNA and CDR2 SNTAGT. V lost 6 bases and J lost 15; bases outside the gene matches: 4. The CDR3 runs to 10 residues. CDR3 region: CASSRQGWHF. CDR3 DNA: TGTGCCAGCAGCCGACAGGGGTGGCATTTT.